A selection of T cell receptor beta chains follows, all from one sample in a study of blood T cell repertoires in COVID-19. The repertoire was sequenced with immunoSEQ multiplex PCR; TCRdb's copy has only in-frame clones and lacks some. The sample holds about 250,000 clones, around 83% seen once. Sequencing was carried out using PBMCs or T cells enriched from blood (not recorded which). The source is a man between 40 and 49 years old who had been exposed to COVID-19. CDR3s include the opening cysteine and the closing phenylalanine or tryptophan. Each record gives: D gene, clone size, J gene, V gene, CDR3 protein, CDR3 DNA. A D gene is named only where the DNA matches it firmly. The size field is filled for only some rows; it gives once, few, many or a size class.

D: -; size: -; J: TRBJ1-1; V: TRBV7-9; CDR3: CASSPGNFKAFF; DNA: TGTGCCAGCAGCCCAGGGAATTTTAAAGCTTTCTTT
D: -; size: -; J: TRBJ1-3; V: TRBV11-2; CDR3: CASSSPLGPSGNTIYF; DNA: TGTGCCAGCAGCTCCCCGCTGGGGCCCTCTGGAAACACCATATATTTT
D: TRBD2; size: -; J: TRBJ2-7; V: TRBV19; CDR3: CASIILAGGPVGLYHSYEQYF; DNA: TGTGCCAGTATCATACTAGCGGGAGGGCCGGTGGGATTGTACCATTCCTACGAGCAGTACTTC
D: -; size: -; J: TRBJ2-1; V: TRBV5-1; CDR3: CASSGSEQFF; DNA: TGCGCCAGCAGCGGTAGTGAGCAGTTCTTC
D: TRBD2; size: -; J: TRBJ2-7; V: TRBV5-1; CDR3: CASSLGGTSGSYEQYF; DNA: TGCGCCAGCAGCTTGGGCGGGACTAGCGGGAGCTACGAGCAGTACTTC
D: -; size: -; J: TRBJ1-1; V: TRBV7-2; CDR3: CASSLVYMNTEAFF; DNA: TGTGCCAGCAGCTTAGTATACATGAACACTGAAGCTTTCTTT
D: -; size: -; J: TRBJ1-6; V: TRBV28; CDR3: CASRTGTTLSPLHF; DNA: TGTGCCAGCAGGACCGGGACAACTTTGTCACCCCTCCACTTT
D: -; size: -; J: TRBJ1-6; V: TRBV7-2; CDR3: CASSGRQARQNSPLHF; DNA: TGTGCCAGCAGCGGCCGACAGGCTCGGCAGAATTCACCCCTCCACTTT
D: TRBD1; size: -; J: TRBJ1-1; V: TRBV4-2; CDR3: CASGTGVGEAFF; DNA: TGTGCCAGCGGGACAGGCGTTGGGGAAGCTTTCTTT
D: TRBD1; size: -; J: TRBJ1-3; V: TRBV9; CDR3: CASSDRDRPASGNTIYF; DNA: TGTGCCAGCAGCGATCGGGACAGGCCGGCCTCTGGAAACACCATATATTTT
D: TRBD1; size: -; J: TRBJ2-1; V: TRBV7-9; CDR3: CASSSKGGQGASNEQFF; DNA: TGTGCCAGCAGCTCCAAGGGAGGACAGGGGGCGTCCAATGAGCAGTTCTTC
D: TRBD2; size: -; J: TRBJ2-7; V: TRBV6-5; CDR3: CASDGHLAGFEQYF; DNA: TGTGCCAGCGATGGCCACCTAGCGGGGTTCGAGCAGTACTTC
D: -; size: -; J: TRBJ1-2; V: TRBV7-9; CDR3: CASSLGAEGIHGYTF; DNA: TGTGCCAGCAGCTTAGGGGCCGAAGGAATTCATGGCTACACCTTC
D: -; size: -; J: TRBJ1-2; V: TRBV5-1; CDR3: CASSFQGSEDGYTF; DNA: TGCGCCAGCAGCTTCCAGGGGAGCGAGGATGGCTACACCTTC
D: TRBD2; size: -; J: TRBJ2-2; V: TRBV11-3; CDR3: CASSSRTSGRNGELFF; DNA: TGTGCCAGCAGCTCGAGGACTAGCGGGAGGAACGGGGAGCTGTTTTTT
D: -; size: once; J: TRBJ1-1; V: TRBV5-5; CDR3: CASSLGDAEAFF; DNA: TGTGCCAGCAGCCTCGGAGACGCTGAAGCTTTCTTT
D: TRBD2; size: -; J: TRBJ2-5; V: TRBV14; CDR3: CASSQARLAGGETQYF; DNA: TGTGCCAGCAGCCAGGCCCGACTAGCGGGTGGAGAGACCCAGTACTTC
D: -; size: -; J: TRBJ1-6; V: TRBV30; CDR3: CAPHSPLHF; DNA: TGTGCCCCTCATTCACCCCTCCACTTT
D: TRBD2; size: -; J: TRBJ2-5; V: TRBV5-1; CDR3: CASSQGLAAKETQYF; DNA: TGCGCCAGCAGCCAAGGACTAGCGGCTAAAGAGACCCAGTACTTC
D: -; size: -; J: TRBJ1-1; V: TRBV5-1; CDR3: CASSPSLTVMNTEAFF; DNA: TGCGCCAGCAGCCCCTCCTTGACAGTCATGAACACTGAAGCTTTCTTT
D: -; size: -; J: TRBJ2-5; V: TRBV20-1; CDR3: CSWLQGETQYF; DNA: TGCAGCTGGCTGCAGGGAGAGACCCAGTACTTC
D: TRBD1; size: -; J: TRBJ1-1; V: TRBV29-1; CDR3: CSGVQGADNTEAFF; DNA: TGCAGCGGGGTACAGGGGGCGGACAACACTGAAGCTTTCTTT
D: -; size: -; J: TRBJ2-1; V: TRBV5-1; CDR3: CASSLGQVGYNEQFF; DNA: TGCGCCAGCAGCTTGGGACAGGTGGGTTACAATGAGCAGTTCTTC
D: TRBD1; size: -; J: TRBJ1-2; V: TRBV28; CDR3: CASSQDRFYGYTF; DNA: TGTGCCAGCAGCCAGGACAGGTTCTATGGCTACACCTTC
D: -; size: -; J: TRBJ1-2; V: TRBV6-6; CDR3: CASTLGSATSGYTF; DNA: TGTGCCAGCACCTTGGGATCCGCAACTAGTGGCTACACCTTC
D: TRBD1; size: -; J: TRBJ1-5; V: TRBV19; CDR3: CASKDRARSHQPQHF; DNA: TGTGCCAGTAAGGACAGGGCTCGGTCTCATCAGCCCCAGCATTTT
D: -; size: -; J: TRBJ1-2; V: TRBV19; CDR3: CASTADKALLYGYTF; DNA: TGTGCCAGTACTGCCGACAAGGCCCTCCTCTATGGCTACACCTTC
D: -; size: -; J: TRBJ2-3; V: TRBV7-9; CDR3: CASRGQPVPPDTQYF; DNA: TGTGCCAGCAGGGGCCAACCCGTCCCCCCAGATACGCAGTATTTT
D: -; size: -; J: TRBJ2-1; V: TRBV2; CDR3: CASSGGRGSYNEQFF; DNA: TGTGCCAGCAGTGGGGGCAGGGGTTCCTACAATGAGCAGTTCTTC
D: TRBD1; size: -; J: TRBJ1-1; V: TRBV7-3; CDR3: CASSLAGQLEAFF; DNA: TGTGCCAGCAGCTTAGCGGGACAGCTTGAAGCTTTCTTT
D: -; size: -; J: TRBJ1-5; V: TRBV12-3/TRBV12-4; CDR3: CASRRTGQGSQHF; DNA: TGTGCCAGCAGGCGAACAGGTCAGGGGTCCCAGCATTTT
D: -; size: few; J: TRBJ1-2; V: TRBV5-1; CDR3: CASSLDRNYGYTF; DNA: TGCGCCAGCAGCTTGGACAGGAACTATGGCTACACCTTC
D: -; size: -; J: TRBJ2-3; V: TRBV10-3; CDR3: CAISERQTDTQYF; DNA: TGTGCCATCAGTGAACGACAAACAGATACGCAGTATTTT
D: -; size: -; J: TRBJ2-2; V: TRBV9; CDR3: CASSTLGGAGLYTGELFF; DNA: TGTGCCAGCAGCACCTTGGGGGGTGCAGGGCTGTACACCGGGGAGCTGTTTTTT
D: -; size: -; J: TRBJ1-1; V: TRBV29-1; CDR3: CSVEAGRRNTEAFF; DNA: TGCAGCGTTGAAGCGGGAAGGAGGAACACTGAAGCTTTCTTT
D: -; size: -; J: TRBJ1-5; V: TRBV27; CDR3: CASSLNLNQPQHF; DNA: TGTGCCAGCAGTTTAAATCTCAATCAGCCCCAGCATTTT
D: -; size: -; J: TRBJ1-4; V: TRBV7-7; CDR3: CASSLAQTSGLPEINDEKLFF; DNA: TGTGCTAGCAGCTTAGCTCAAACCTCGGGACTGCCGGAAATTAATGATGAAAAACTGTTTTTT
D: TRBD2; size: -; J: TRBJ2-3; V: TRBV28; CDR3: CASSRIAGPSTDTQYF; DNA: TGTGCCAGCAGTCGAATAGCGGGACCTAGCACAGATACGCAGTATTTT
D: -; size: -; J: TRBJ2-7; V: TRBV6-5; CDR3: CASTRGGEQYF; DNA: TGTGCCAGCACCCGAGGAGGCGAGCAGTACTTC
D: -; size: -; J: TRBJ2-7; V: TRBV5-8; CDR3: CASSPNSNEQYF; DNA: TGTGCCAGCAGCCCCAACAGTAACGAGCAGTACTTC
D: -; size: -; J: TRBJ2-1; V: TRBV3-1/TRBV3-2; CDR3: CASSQEVAGGYINEQFF; DNA: TGTGCCAGCAGCCAAGAAGTTGCCGGAGGCTATATCAATGAGCAGTTCTTC
D: -; size: -; J: TRBJ1-5; V: TRBV27; CDR3: CASSFSRANPQHF; DNA: TGTGCCAGCAGTTTTTCCAGGGCAAATCCCCAGCATTTT
D: TRBD1; size: once; J: TRBJ1-4; V: TRBV11-1; CDR3: CASSPRDRGEKLFF; DNA: TGTGCCAGCAGCCCCCGGGACAGGGGTGAAAAACTGTTTTTT
D: TRBD1; size: -; J: TRBJ2-5; V: TRBV19; CDR3: CASMDRFETQYF; DNA: TGTGCCAGTATGGACAGGTTCGAGACCCAGTACTTC
D: -; size: few; J: TRBJ1-5; V: TRBV3-1/TRBV3-2; CDR3: CASSQATGGGQPQHF; DNA: TGTGCCAGCAGCCAGGCAACGGGGGGTGGCCAGCCCCAGCATTTT
D: -; size: -; J: TRBJ1-1; V: TRBV7-3; CDR3: CASSLTGNTEAFF; DNA: TGTGCCAGCAGCTTGACAGGGAACACTGAAGCTTTCTTT
D: -; size: few; J: TRBJ2-2; V: TRBV9; CDR3: CASSYIPGELFF; DNA: TGTGCCAGCAGCTATATCCCCGGGGAGCTGTTTTTT
D: -; size: -; J: TRBJ2-6; V: TRBV30; CDR3: CAWSGSGANVLTF; DNA: TGTGCCTGGAGCGGTTCTGGGGCCAACGTCCTGACTTTC
D: TRBD2; size: few; J: TRBJ2-7; V: TRBV7-9; CDR3: CASSLDGTSVEQYF; DNA: TGTGCCAGCAGCTTAGATGGGACTAGCGTCGAGCAGTACTTC
D: TRBD2; size: -; J: TRBJ2-3; V: TRBV9; CDR3: CASSVGLLAGFLLGTDTQYF; DNA: TGTGCCAGCAGCGTTGGATTGTTAGCGGGATTTTTGTTAGGGACAGATACGCAGTATTTT
D: -; size: -; J: TRBJ2-1; V: TRBV19; CDR3: CASSKRLALILNEQFF; DNA: TGTGCCAGTAGTAAGAGGCTAGCCCTTATACTCAATGAGCAGTTCTTC
D: -; size: -; J: TRBJ1-1; V: TRBV6-1; CDR3: CASSESSIGEAFF; DNA: TGTGCCAGCAGTGAATCATCGATCGGGGAAGCTTTCTTT
D: TRBD2; size: -; J: TRBJ2-1; V: TRBV29-1; CDR3: CSVVAGTYNEQFF; DNA: TGCAGCGTTGTAGCGGGAACATACAATGAGCAGTTCTTC
D: -; size: once; J: TRBJ2-7; V: TRBV24-1; CDR3: CATSDSGLGSREQYF; DNA: TGTGCCACCAGTGATTCGGGGTTGGGGAGTCGCGAGCAGTACTTC